Detailed here is one T cell receptor (beta chain). Its target is unknown. This specimen comes from a study of blood T cells in healthy people across ages. Study outcomes and limitations: Versus aged donors, long-lived donors had higher diversity and more naive CD4+ cells.

A second PCR, run for about 6 to 11 cycles, used a sample-barcoded 5' primer plus a J-beta primer mix. A tag from a template-switch adaptor with 12 random nucleotides marked each cDNA molecule. Sequencing recovered at least 3 million CDR3-containing paired-end reads from each sample. One entry per CDR3 protein results from TCRdb running MiXCR on the 5' RACE reads. The sample lists under 2 million distinct CDR3 sequences, roughly 32% occurring once. Samples each yielded at least 5.5 micrograms of total RNA. Germline loops: CDR1 DFQATT, CDR2 SNEGSKA (reference sequence). This CDR3 is 12 amino acids long.

Sequencing was performed on blood. This receptor was obtained from a woman between 25 and 40 years old in good health. This chain uses TRBV20-1 with TRBJ1-2; unclear D gene. The DNA of the CDR3 is TGCGGCCGTCCGCTAACTAACTATGGCTACACCTTC. Its translation: CGRPLTNYGYTF.